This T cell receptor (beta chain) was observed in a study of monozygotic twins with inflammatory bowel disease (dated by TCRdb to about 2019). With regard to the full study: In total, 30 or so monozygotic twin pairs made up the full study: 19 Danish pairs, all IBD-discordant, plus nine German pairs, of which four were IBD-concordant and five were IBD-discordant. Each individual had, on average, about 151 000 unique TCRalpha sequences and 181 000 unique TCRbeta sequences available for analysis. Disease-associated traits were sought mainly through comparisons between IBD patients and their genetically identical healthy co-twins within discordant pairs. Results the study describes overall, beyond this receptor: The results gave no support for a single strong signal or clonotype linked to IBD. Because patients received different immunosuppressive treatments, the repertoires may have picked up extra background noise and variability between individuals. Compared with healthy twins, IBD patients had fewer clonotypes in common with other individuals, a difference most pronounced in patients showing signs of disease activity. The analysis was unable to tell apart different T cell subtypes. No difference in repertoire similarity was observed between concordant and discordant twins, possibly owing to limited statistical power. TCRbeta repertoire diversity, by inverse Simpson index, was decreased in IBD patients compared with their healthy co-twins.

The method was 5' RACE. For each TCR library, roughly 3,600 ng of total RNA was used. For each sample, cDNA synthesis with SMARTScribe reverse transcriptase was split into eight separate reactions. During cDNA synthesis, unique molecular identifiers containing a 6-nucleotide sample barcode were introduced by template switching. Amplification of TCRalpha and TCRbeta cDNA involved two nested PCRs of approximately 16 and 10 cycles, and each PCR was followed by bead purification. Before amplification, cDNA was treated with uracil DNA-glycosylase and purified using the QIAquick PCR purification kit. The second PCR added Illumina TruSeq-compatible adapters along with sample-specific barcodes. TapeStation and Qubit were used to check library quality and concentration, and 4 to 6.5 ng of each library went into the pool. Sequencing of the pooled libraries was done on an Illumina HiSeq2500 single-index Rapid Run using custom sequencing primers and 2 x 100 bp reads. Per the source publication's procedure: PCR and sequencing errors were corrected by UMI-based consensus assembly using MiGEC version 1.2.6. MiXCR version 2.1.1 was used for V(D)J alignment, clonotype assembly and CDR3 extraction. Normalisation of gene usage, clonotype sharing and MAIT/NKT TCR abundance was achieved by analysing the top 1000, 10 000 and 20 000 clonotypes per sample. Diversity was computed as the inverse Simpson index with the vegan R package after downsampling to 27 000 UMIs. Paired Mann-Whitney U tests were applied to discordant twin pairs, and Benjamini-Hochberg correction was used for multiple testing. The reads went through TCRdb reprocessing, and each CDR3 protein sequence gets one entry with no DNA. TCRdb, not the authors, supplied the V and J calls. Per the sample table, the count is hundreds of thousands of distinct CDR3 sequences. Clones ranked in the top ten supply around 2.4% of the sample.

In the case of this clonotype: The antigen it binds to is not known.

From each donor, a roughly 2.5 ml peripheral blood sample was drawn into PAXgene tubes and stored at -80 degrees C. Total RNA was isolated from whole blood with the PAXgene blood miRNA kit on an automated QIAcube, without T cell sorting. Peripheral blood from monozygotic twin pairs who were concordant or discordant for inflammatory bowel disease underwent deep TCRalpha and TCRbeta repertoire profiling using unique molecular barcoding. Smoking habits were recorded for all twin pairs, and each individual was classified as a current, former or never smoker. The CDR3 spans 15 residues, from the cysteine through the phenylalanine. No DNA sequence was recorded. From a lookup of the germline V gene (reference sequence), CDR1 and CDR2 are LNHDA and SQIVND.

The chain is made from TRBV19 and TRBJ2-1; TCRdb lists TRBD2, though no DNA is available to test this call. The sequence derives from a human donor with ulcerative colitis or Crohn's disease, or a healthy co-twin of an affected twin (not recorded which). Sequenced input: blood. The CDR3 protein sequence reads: CASSTASGANNEQFF. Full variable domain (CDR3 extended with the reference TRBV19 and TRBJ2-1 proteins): DGGITQSPKYLFRKEGQNVTLSCEQNLNHDAMYWYRQDPGQGLRLIYYSQIVNDFQKGDIAEGYSVSREKKESFPLTVTSAQKNPTAFYLCASSTASGANNEQFFGPGTRLTVL.